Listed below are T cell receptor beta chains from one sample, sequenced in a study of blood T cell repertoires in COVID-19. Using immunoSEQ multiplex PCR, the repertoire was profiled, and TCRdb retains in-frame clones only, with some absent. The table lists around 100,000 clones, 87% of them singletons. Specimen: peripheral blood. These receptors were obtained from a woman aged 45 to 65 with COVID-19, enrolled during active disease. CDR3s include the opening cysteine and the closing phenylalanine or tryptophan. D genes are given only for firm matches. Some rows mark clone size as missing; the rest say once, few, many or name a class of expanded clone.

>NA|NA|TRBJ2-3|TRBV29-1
TGCAGCGTTGGAGGTACGAACACAGATACGCAGTATTTT
CSVGGTNTDTQYF
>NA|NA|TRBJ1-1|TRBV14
TGTGCCAGCAGCCAAGTGGATTCAGGGCCTGAAGCTTTCTTT
CASSQVDSGPEAFF
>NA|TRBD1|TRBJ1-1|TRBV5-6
TGTGCCAGCAGCGTAACGGGACAGGGGGCCACTGAAGCTTTCTTT
CASSVTGQGATEAFF
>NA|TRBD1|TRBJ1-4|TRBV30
TGTGCCTGGAGCGCAGGGACAGCTGATCTGAATGAAAAACTGTTTTTT
CAWSAGTADLNEKLFF
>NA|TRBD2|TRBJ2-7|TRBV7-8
TGTGCCAGCAGCTTGATGGGACTAGCGGGGGGGAACGAGCAGTACTTC
CASSLMGLAGGNEQYF
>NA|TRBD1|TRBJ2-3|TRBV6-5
TGTGCCAGCAGCGCCGGACAGGTTGGGGATACGCAGTATTTT
CASSAGQVGDTQYF
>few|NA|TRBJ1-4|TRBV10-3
TGTGCCATCAGTGGGGGGGAGACTAGTGAAAAACTGTTTTTT
CAISGGETSEKLFF
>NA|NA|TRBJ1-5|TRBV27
TGTGCCAGCAGCCACGACAGGATTAGGGATCAGCCCCAGCATTTT
CASSHDRIRDQPQHF
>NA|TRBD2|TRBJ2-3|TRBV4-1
TGCGCCAGCAGCGAAAGCGGGGTCACAGATACGCAGTATTTT
CASSESGVTDTQYF
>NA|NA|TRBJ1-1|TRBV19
TGTGCCAGTAGTATTAACGGACAGTTGAACACTGAAGCTTTCTTT
CASSINGQLNTEAFF